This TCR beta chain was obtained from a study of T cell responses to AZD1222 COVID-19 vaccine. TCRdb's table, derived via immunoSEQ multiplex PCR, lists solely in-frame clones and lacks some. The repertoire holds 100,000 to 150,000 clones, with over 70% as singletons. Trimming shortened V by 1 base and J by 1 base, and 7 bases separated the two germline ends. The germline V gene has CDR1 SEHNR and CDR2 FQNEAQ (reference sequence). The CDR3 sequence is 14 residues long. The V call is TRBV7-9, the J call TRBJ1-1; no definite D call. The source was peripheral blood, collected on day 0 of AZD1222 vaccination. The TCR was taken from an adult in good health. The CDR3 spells CASSLDSGNTEAFF. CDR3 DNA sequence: TGTGCCAGCAGCTTAGATTCGGGGAACACTGAAGCTTTCTTT.